Given below is one T cell receptor (beta chain) in context. These data originate in a study of low-dose radiotherapy and immunotherapy resistance in tumors. For the study at large: Doses of 0.5 Gy per fraction every 2 weeks, totaling 6.5 Gy, went to Cohort 1. Administration of intravenous cyclophosphamide at 200 mg/m2 took place every two weeks, one day before radiation and immunotherapy. From cycle 1 day 1, patients took oral aspirin 300 mg every day for four cycles. Every two weeks patients got nivolumab 240 mg flat dose, plus ipilimumab 1 mg/kg every six weeks, intravenously.

Priming of first-strand cDNA relied on TRAV- and TRBV-specific primers (covering alpha and beta chains). Over 20 PCR cycles, TCRs were amplified from a constant-region primer and V-primer adapter. TCRdb called the reads again in MiXCR, with one record for every CDR3 protein. The sample holds tens of thousands of distinct CDR3 sequences, roughly 30% seen once. CDR1 WSHSY and CDR2 SAAADI come from the germline V gene. Trimming removed 4 bases at V and 7 bases at J, with 14 bases between. The CDR3 runs to 15 residues. As for time point: before trial treatment. This TCR was sampled from a female donor with ovarian cancer. The chain joins TRBV10-2 to TRBJ1-6; maybe TRBD1 (5 bases). Sequencing used PBMCs, obtained before treatment. The CDR3 DNA follows: TGCGCCAGCAGTGGGGACGGGCAGGGAAATTCACCCCTCCACTTT. Its protein is CASSGDGQGNSPLHF.